This T cell receptor (beta chain) was retrieved from a study of vaccination and CD4 T cells after COVID-19. Turning to the study itself: The study enrolled six male and four female convalescents, two of whom were Hispanic. Sampling post-COVID took place a median 101 days after diagnosis (range 35 to 161). Participants, all vaccine recipients, received two doses of either BNT162b2 or mRNA-1273.

As for treatment: roughly 10-day PBMC culture with coronavirus spike peptide pools or control peptides (ViraFEST assay). Samples of CD4+ T cells were obtained from the unexposed donor before the COVID-19 pandemic (2011-2018). As for this clonotype: As yet, its antigen is unknown.

The V and J ends lost 6 bases and 0 bases respectively, with 15 bases between them. Germline assignment: CDR1 SGHRS and CDR2 YFSETQ. This CDR3 contains 15 residues. Sequencing of cultured CD4+ T cell DNA used the Oncomine TCR Beta short-read assay. A single record per CDR3 protein comes from TCRdb applying MiXCR to the PCR reads. The sample has 5,000 or so distinct CDR3 sequences; 41% are singletons. This receptor was obtained from a human donor in good health. The sample consisted of CD4+ T cells from blood, cultured in vitro. This rearrangement joins TRBV5-1 to TRBJ1-1, with D possibly TRBD1 on 6 matching bases. The CDR3 loop is CASTPHGGMNTEAFF. The CDR3, as DNA: TGCGCCAGCACACCCCATGGGGGCATGAACACTGAAGCTTTCTTT.